Following are 11 T cell receptor beta chains from one sample sequenced in a study of early T cells in non-severe SARS-CoV-2 infection (dated by TCRdb to the early 2020s). Receptor amplification or capture employed 5' RACE. Sequencing instrument: NextSeq 500. The raw public reads went through TCRdb reprocessing: fastp at Q25, MiXCR clone calling, in-frame beta chains kept. Rows with a matching CDR3 protein are joined into one entry that keeps the most common DNA and genes. Within this sample are about 49,000 distinct CDR3 sequences, with roughly 12% of them counted one time only. The ten largest account for 9.1% of the sample. The source material was whole blood. Receptors were obtained from an adult who was a healthcare worker with PCR-confirmed SARS-CoV-2 infection or an uninfected control (not recorded which).

This clonotype was picked up many times. This sequence joins TRBV9 and TRBJ2-3; TRBD2 agrees at 14 bases. Per the germline V gene, CDR1 is SGDLS and CDR2 is YYNGEE. CDR3 length: 17 amino acids. The trim removed 0 bases at V and 5 bases at J, leaving 5 bases unmatched. The CDR3 loop is CASSVAQGLAGEDTQYF. For the CDR3, the DNA is TGTGCCAGCAGCGTAGCTCAGGGACTAGCGGGGGAAGATACGCAGTATTTT.

This sequence joins TRBV12-3 or TRBV12-4 and TRBJ2-3; tentative D call: TRBD2 (6 bases). V lost 10 bases and J lost 6, with 14 bases in between. The CDR3 is made up of 12 amino acids. The CDR3 coding sequence is TGTGCCACCCACGGGGGTATGGATACGCAGTATTTT. This sequence encodes CATHGGMDTQYF.

This clonotype came up a few times. The chain employs TRBV29-1 and TRBJ1-1; D is undetermined. V was clipped by 4 bases and J by 4 bases, with 10 bases between them. The CDR3 spans 12 residues. Germline lookup yields CDR1 SQVTM and CDR2 ANQGSEA. The DNA for the CDR3 is TGCAGCGTTGTATCTGGGAGCACTGAAGCTTTCTTT. It codes for CSVVSGSTEAFF.

This clonotype was observed many times. V and J are TRBV10-3 and TRBJ1-5, with TRBD1 matching 7 bases. The V segment lost 8 bases and the J segment 3 bases; nucleotides outside the gene matches: 7. The CDR3 length is 14 residues. CDR1 is ENHRY and CDR2 is SYGVKD in the germline V gene. The CDR3 sequence: CAISKDRDNQPQHF. In DNA, the CDR3 is TGTGCCATCTCCAAAGACAGGGACAATCAGCCCCAGCATTTT.

V gene TRBV12-3 or TRBV12-4 combines with J gene TRBJ2-5, with TRBD2 matching 10 bases. V shed 1 base and J 3 bases; nucleotides not matched to a gene: 8. CDR3 length: 17 residues. CDR3 in DNA: TGTGCCAGCAGTTTAGGGCTAGCGGGAGTGGTGAAAGAGACCCAGTACTTC. Amino acid sequence: CASSLGLAGVVKETQYF.

This clonotype was observed a handful of times. This chain connects TRBV28 to TRBJ2-1, with TRBD2 matching 8 bases. This CDR3 spans 16 amino acids. Germline-derived CDR1 and CDR2 are MDHEN and SYDVKM. The trim removed 3 bases at V and 0 bases at J, leaving 4 bases unmatched. The CDR3 spells CASSLGGGPSYNEQFF. CDR3 bases: TGTGCCAGCAGTTTGGGCGGGGGGCCCTCCTACAATGAGCAGTTCTTC.

This clonotype was detected a few times. The chain uses TRBV6-6 and TRBJ2-1, with 9 bases that match TRBD2. Germline assignment: CDR1 MNHNY and CDR2 SVGAGI (reference sequence). The V and J ends lost 2 bases and 0 bases, in that order; junction bases with no gene match: 5. There are 17 residues in the CDR3. As DNA, the CDR3 is TGTGCCAGCAGTTACGCGGTTAGCGGGAGCTCCTACAATGAGCAGTTCTTC. Protein: CASSYAVSGSSYNEQFF.

This clonotype was seen a few times. Here the CDR3 reads CASSYSRQGGYSNQPQHF. DNA of the CDR3: TGTGCCAGCAGTTACAGTCGGCAGGGAGGATATAGCAATCAGCCCCAGCATTTT. The J gene is TRBJ1-5, the V gene TRBV6-2 or TRBV6-3; perhaps TRBD1 as D (5 bases). CDR1 and CDR2 (germline): MNHEY, SVGEGT. V dropped 2 bases and J dropped 0 bases, with 17 bases sitting between them. CDR3 length: 18 amino acids.

This clonotype has a count of ten or more. V usage is TRBV5-4 and J usage is TRBJ1-2, with TRBD1 matching 8 bases. CDR1 is SGHNT and CDR2 is YYREEE in the germline V gene (reference sequence). The CDR3 is 16 amino acids. Trimming at V came to 4 bases and at J to 4 bases, leaving 12 bases not matched to a gene. The CDR3 protein is CASSLPGGASIYGYTF. The CDR3 DNA is TGTGCCAGCAGCCTACCAGGGGGCGCATCGATCTATGGCTACACCTTC.

This clonotype occurred a few times. The chain links TRBV7-6 to TRBJ2-1; either TRBD1 or TRBD2 may fit D (5 bases each). V lost 2 bases to trimming and J lost 9 bases, with 17 bases between them. This CDR3 region has 15 residues. Germline CDR1 and CDR2: SGHVS and FNYEAQ. Here the CDR3 reads CASSLRGYSGSEQFF. The DNA of the CDR3 is TGTGCCAGCAGCTTAAGGGGCTATTCGGGGAGTGAGCAGTTCTTC.

The sample holds a few counts of this clonotype. The chain is built from TRBV29-1 and TRBJ2-3, with a possible D match to TRBD1 (6 bases). This CDR3 is built from 12 residues. CDR1 SQVTM and CDR2 ANQGSEA come from the germline V gene. Trimming took off 6 bases at V and 1 base at J, with 8 bases between the two ends. CDR3 region: CSVPGGTDTQYF. The CDR3 DNA sequence: TGCAGCGTCCCAGGGGGCACAGATACGCAGTATTTT.